The 2 T cell receptor beta chains listed next were all sequenced from one sample in a study of blood T cell repertoires in COVID-19 (dated by TCRdb to 2018 to 2021). The receptor library was made with the immunoSEQ multiplex PCR assay. TCRdb provides this immuneACCESS table in a form limited to in-frame rearrangements. Some clones are lacking; in checked studies, under half of them reflect an unresolved V gene, and why the rest are absent is not known. Across this sample there are roughly 230,000 clones, with approximately 91% seen only once. Together, the top ten hold 0.7% of the sample. The material sequenced was peripheral blood. These receptors originate from a human donor in a cohort sampled during active COVID-19.

The CDR3 protein is CASSRSGTGRLISYEQYF. CDR3 coding DNA: TGCGCCAGCAGCAGGTCCGGGACAGGGCGATTGATTTCCTACGAGCAGTACTTC. The chain links TRBV5-1 to TRBJ2-7; 9 bases are a match to TRBD1. Germline CDR1 and CDR2: SGHRS and YFSETQ. The CDR3 loop spans 18 amino acids. J was trimmed by 1 base and V by 4 bases; bases with no gene match: 15.

The V and J genes are TRBV5-1 and TRBJ2-7; perhaps TRBD1 as D (5 bases). V lost 2 bases and J lost 2, with 20 bases in between. CDR3 length: 17 residues. From germline, CDR1 is SGHRS and CDR2 YFSETQ. CDR3 sequence reads: CASSLLSPRQGTYEQYF. Here the CDR3 DNA reads TGCGCCAGCAGCTTACTCTCCCCCCGGCAGGGAACCTACGAGCAGTACTTC. Based on the CDR3 plus reference TRBV5-1 and TRBJ2-7, the full variable domain is KAGVTQTPRYLIKTRGQQVTLSCSPISGHRSVSWYQQTPGQGLQFLFEYFSETQRNKGNFPGRFSGRQFSNSRSEMNVSTLELGDSALYLCASSLLSPRQGTYEQYFGPGTRLTVT.